This T cell receptor beta chain was obtained from a study of shared clonotypes between healthy human individuals. Turning to the study itself: Donor ages ranged 18 to 49 years: a couple of women, a few men.

Sequenced by immunoSEQ multiplex PCR; TCRdb stores in-frame clones only, minus some. The table lists around 500,000 clones, approximately 79% of them singletons. This clone has at least ten counts. Sequencing was carried out using PBMCs. This clonotype was obtained from a woman aged 40 to 50 in good health. Some clones in this sample may be carry-over from other donors' samples.

This CDR3 is CASSFPGFPQETQYF. CDR3 coding DNA: TGTGCCAGCAGCTTCCCAGGCTTCCCCCAAGAGACCCAGTACTTC. The chain has TRBV5-8 and TRBJ2-5, with D hard to call. This CDR3 is 15 amino acids long. The V gene lost 2 bases and the J gene lost 1 base, with 12 bases spanning the gap. Germline CDR1 and CDR2: SGHTS and YDEGEE.